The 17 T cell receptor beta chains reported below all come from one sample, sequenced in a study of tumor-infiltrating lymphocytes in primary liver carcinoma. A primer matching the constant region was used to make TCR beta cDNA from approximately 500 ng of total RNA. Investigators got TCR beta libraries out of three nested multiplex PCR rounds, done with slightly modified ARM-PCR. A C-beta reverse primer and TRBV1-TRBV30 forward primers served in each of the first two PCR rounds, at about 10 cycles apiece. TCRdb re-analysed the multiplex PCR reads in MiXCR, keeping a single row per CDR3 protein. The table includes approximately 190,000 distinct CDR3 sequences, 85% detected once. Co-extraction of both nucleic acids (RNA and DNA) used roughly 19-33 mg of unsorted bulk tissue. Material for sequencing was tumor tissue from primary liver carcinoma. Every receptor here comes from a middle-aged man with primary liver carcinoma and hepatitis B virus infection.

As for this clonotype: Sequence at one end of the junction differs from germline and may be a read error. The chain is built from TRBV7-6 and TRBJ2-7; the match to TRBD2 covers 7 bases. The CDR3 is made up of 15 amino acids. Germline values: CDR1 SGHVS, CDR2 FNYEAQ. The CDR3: CGSSLESLAAHEQYF. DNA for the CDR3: TGTGGCAGCAGCTTAGAGAGCCTAGCGGCCCACGAGCAGTACTTC.

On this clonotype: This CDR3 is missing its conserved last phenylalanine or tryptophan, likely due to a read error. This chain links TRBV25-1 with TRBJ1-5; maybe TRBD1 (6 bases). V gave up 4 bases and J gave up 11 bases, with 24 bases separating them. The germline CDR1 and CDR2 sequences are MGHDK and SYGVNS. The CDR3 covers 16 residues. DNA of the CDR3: TGTGCCAGCAGTGCTGGGGGCCTAGGGAGCAAACAGTCCCAGCATTTA. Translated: CASSAGGLGSKQSQHL.

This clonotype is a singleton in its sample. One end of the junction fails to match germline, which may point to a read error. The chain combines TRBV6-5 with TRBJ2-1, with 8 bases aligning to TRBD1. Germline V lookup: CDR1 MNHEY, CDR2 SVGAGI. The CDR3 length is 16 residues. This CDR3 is CTSSYSWDRSYNERLF. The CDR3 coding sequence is TGTACCAGTAGTTACTCCTGGGACAGGTCCTACAATGAGCGGCTCTTC.

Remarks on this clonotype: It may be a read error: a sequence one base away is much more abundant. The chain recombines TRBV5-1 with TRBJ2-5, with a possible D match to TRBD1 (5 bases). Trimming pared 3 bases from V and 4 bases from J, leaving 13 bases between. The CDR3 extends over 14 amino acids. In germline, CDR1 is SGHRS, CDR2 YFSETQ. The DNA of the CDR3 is TGCGCCAGCAGCTCGGGCAGGGTATTAGAGACCCAGTACTTC. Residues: CASSSGRVLETQYF.

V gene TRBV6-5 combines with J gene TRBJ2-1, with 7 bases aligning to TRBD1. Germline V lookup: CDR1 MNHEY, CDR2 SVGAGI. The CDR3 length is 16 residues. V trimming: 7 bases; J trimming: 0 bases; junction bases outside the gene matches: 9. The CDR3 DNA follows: TGTGCCAGCAAGAACACCGGGACAGCCTCCTACAATGAGCAGTTCTTC. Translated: CASKNTGTASYNEQFF.

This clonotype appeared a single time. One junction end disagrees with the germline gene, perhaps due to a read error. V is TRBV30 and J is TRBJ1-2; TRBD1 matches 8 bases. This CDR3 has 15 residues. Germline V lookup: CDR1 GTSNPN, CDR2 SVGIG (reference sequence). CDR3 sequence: CAYPGWTGSVDGYAF. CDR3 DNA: TGTGCTTACCCCGGCTGGACAGGGTCGGTGGATGGCTACGCCTTC. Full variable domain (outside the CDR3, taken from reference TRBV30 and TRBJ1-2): SQTIHQWPATLVQPVGSPLSLECTVEGTSNPNLYWYRQAAGRGLQLLFYSVGIGQISSEVPQNLSASRPQDRQFILSSKKLLLSDSGFYLCAYPGWTGSVDGYAFGSGTRLTVV.

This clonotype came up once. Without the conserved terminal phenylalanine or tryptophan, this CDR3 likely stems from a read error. CDR3 loop: CSGGSGSGQFV. The CDR3 DNA sequence: TGCAGCGGGGGCTCGGGAAGTGGGCAGTTCGTC. This chain connects TRBV29-1 to TRBJ2-1; D tentatively reads TRBD1 or TRBD2 (5 bases each). CDR1 and CDR2 (germline): SQVTM, ANQGSEA. The V and J ends lost 7 bases and 12 bases respectively, with 16 bases between them. The length of the CDR3 is 11 residues.

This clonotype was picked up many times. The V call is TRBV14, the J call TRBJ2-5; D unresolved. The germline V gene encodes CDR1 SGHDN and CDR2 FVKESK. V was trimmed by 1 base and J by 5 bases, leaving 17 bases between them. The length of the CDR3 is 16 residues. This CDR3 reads CASSQGLTTGRETQYF. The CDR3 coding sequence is TGTGCCAGCAGCCAAGGTCTAACAACTGGTAGGGAGACCCAGTACTTC.

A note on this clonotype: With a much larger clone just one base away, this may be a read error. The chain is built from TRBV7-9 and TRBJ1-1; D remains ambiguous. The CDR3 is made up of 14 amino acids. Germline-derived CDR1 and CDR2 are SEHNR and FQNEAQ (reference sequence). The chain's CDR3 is CASSLGTANTEAYF. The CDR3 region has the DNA TGTGCCAGCAGCTTAGGGACGGCGAACACTGAAGCTTACTTT.

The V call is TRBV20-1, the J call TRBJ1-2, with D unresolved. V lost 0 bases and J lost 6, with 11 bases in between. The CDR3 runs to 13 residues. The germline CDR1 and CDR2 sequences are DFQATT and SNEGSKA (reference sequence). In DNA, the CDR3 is TGCAGTGCTAGAGAAGGCGAACAGAATGGCTACACCTTC. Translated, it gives CSAREGEQNGYTF.

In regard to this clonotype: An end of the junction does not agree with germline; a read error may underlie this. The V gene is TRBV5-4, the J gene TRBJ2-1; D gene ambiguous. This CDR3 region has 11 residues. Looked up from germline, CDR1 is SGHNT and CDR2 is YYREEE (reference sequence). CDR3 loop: CASSSCNEQFF. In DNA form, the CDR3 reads TGTGCCAGCAGTTCCTGCAATGAGCAGTTCTTT.

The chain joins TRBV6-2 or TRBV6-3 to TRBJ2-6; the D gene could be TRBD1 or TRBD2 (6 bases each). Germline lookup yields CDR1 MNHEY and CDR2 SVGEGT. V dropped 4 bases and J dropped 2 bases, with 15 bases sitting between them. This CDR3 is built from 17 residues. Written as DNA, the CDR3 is TGTGCCAGCAGTTCCGGAGGGGGTTTACCTGGGGCCAACGTCCTGACTTTC. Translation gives CASSSGGGLPGANVLTF.

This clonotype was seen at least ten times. The CDR3 protein is CASSLEAGALTGELFF. CDR3 DNA: TGCGCCAGCAGCTTGGAGGCAGGGGCGCTTACCGGGGAGCTGTTTTTT. V and J are TRBV5-1 and TRBJ2-2, with a tentative D call TRBD1 (6 bases). The CDR3 has 16 amino acids. The germline gives CDR1 SGHRS, CDR2 YFSETQ. V gave up 0 bases and J gave up 5 bases, with 14 bases separating them.

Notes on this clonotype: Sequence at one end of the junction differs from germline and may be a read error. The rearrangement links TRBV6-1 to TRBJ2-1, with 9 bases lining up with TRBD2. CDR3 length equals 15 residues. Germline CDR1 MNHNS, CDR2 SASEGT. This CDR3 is CASSVEAGGYIEQFF. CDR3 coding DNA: TGTGCCAGCAGTGTAGAAGCGGGAGGATACATTGAGCAGTTCTTT.

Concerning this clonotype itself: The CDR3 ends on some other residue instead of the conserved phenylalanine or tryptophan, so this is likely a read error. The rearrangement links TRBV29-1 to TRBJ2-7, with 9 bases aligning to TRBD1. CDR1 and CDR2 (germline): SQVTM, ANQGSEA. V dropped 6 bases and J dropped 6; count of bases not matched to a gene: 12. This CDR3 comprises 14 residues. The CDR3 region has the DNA TGCAGCGTACAAATTACAGGGGGCGGGGGCGAGCAGTACCTC. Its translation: CSVQITGGGGEQYL.

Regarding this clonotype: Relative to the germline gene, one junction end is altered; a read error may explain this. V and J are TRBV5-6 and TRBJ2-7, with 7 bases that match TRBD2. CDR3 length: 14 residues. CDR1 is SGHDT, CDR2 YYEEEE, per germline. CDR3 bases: TGTGTCAGCGGGGCCACGAGACAACTCTACGAGCAGTACTTC. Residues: CVSGATRQLYEQYF.

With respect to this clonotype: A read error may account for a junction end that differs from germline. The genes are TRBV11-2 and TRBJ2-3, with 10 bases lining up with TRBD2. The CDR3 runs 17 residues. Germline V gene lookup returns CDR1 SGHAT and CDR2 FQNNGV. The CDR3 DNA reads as TGTGCCGGCACCGACCAGGTTTCTAGCGGGAGTTCAGATATGCAGTATTTT. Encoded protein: CAGTDQVSSGSSDMQYF.